Detailed here is one TCR beta chain. Its antigen is currently unknown. These data originate in a study of T cell responses to AZD1222 COVID-19 vaccine. The study's findings and limits: Repertoire sampling was restricted to post-peak T cell response timepoints. Epitopes outside B.1.351 and B.1.1.7 mutated regions reportedly drew nearly half of spike TCRs. Clonal diversity was possibly underestimated, and the donors were mostly white British, with more females.

Clones were sequenced by immunoSEQ multiplex PCR, and TCRdb holds only the in-frame ones, with some missing. The table shows 110,000 to 150,000 clones, with just over 90% occurring only once. V was trimmed by 0 bases and J by 3 bases, leaving 13 bases between them. This CDR3 has 16 residues. Germline V gene lookup returns CDR1 SGDLS and CDR2 YYNGEE. The sequencing used peripheral blood, collected 28 days after the second AZD1222 dose. The chain carries TRBV9 and TRBJ2-1; no clear D. The sequence derives from an adult who received the AZD1222 COVID-19 vaccine. In DNA form, the CDR3 reads TGTGCCAGCAGCGTAGCTGAGTCGGGTTTCTACAATGAGCAGTTCTTC. Its protein is CASSVAESGFYNEQFF.